The T cell receptor (beta chain) under discussion was sequenced for a study of radiotherapy plus CTLA-4 blockade in lung cancer. Germline V lookup: CDR1 SQVTM, CDR2 ANQGSEA. The CDR3 length is 14 residues. V lost 5 bases, J lost 0 bases, and 3 bases stayed unmatched. The table came from immunoSEQ multiplex PCR; TCRdb's copy has only in-frame clones and leaves some out. Of 65,000 to 100,000 clones listed, 80% to 85% were seen once; the top ten hold 0.75% to 1%. Sequencing used peripheral blood, obtained from a patient treated with radiotherapy plus ipilimumab. The TCR comes from a human donor with non-small cell lung cancer who had stable disease on radiotherapy plus ipilimumab. J is TRBJ2-3 and V is TRBV29-1; 9 bases align to TRBD2. DNA for the CDR3: TGCAGCGTTAGCGGGGGGACTAGCACAGATACGCAGTATTTT. This sequence encodes CSVSGGTSTDTQYF.